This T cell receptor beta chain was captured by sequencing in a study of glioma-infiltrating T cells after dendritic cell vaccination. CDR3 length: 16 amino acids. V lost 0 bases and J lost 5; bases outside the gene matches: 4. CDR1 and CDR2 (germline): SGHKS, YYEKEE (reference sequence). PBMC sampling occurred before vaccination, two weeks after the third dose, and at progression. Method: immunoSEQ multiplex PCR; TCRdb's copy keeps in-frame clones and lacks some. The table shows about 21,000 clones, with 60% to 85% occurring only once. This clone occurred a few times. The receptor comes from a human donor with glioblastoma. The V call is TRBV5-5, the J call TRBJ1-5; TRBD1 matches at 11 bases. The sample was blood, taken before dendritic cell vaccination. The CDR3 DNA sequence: TGTGCCAGCAGCTTGGCTGGGACAGGGGGGTATCAGCCCCAGCATTTT. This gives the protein CASSLAGTGGYQPQHF.